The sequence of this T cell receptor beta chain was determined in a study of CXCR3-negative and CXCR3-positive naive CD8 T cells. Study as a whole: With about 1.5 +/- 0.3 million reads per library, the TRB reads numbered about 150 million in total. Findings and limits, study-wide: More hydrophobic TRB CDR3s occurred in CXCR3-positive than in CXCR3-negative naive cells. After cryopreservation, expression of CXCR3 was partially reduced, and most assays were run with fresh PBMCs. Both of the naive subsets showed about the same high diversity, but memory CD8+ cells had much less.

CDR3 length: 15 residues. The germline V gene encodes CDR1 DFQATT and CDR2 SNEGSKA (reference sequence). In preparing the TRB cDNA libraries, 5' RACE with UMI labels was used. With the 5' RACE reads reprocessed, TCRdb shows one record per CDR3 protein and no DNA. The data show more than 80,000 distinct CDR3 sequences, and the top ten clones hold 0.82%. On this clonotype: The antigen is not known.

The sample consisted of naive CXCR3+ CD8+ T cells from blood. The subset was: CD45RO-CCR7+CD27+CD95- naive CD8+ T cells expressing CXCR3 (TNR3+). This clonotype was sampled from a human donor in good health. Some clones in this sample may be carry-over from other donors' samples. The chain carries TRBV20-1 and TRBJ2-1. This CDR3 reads CSARDGKTDYNEQFF.